The entry below describes one TCR beta chain. Here immunoSEQ multiplex PCR was the method, and the copy in TCRdb shows in-frame clones only, minus some. The sample yields 90,000 to 150,000 clones, around 88% seen once. This entry comes from a study of control samples from healthy donors and cancer patients. CDR1 MNHEY and CDR2 SMNVEV come from the germline V gene (reference sequence). V gave up 4 bases and J gave up 0 bases, with 4 bases separating them. This CDR3 contains 14 residues. The source material was blood. The V and J genes are TRBV27 and TRBJ2-6; D unresolved. The receptor's source is a man aged 40-49 years in good health. The chain's CDR3 is CASSSFSGANVLTF. CDR3 bases: TGTGCCAGCAGTTCGTTCTCTGGGGCCAACGTCCTGACTTTC.